The rows below give T cell receptor beta chains drawn from one sample of a study of blood T cell repertoires in COVID-19. Sequenced by immunoSEQ multiplex PCR; TCRdb stores in-frame clones only, minus some. The table lists around 100,000 clones, 84% of them singletons, with 10% to 15% in the top ten. The specimen sequenced was peripheral blood. Receptors were obtained from a human donor in a cohort sampled during active or convalescent COVID-19. The CDR3 runs from the conserved cysteine through the conserved F or W. D genes are given only for firm matches. Rows may omit the clone size; those that give it use once, few, many or a size class.

v_gene,abundance,j_gene,d_gene,CDR3aa,CDR3nt
TRBV7-7,.,TRBJ2-2,TRBD1,CASSLQTGLAGELFF,TGTGCTAGCAGCTTACAGACAGGGCTGGCCGGGGAGCTGTTTTTT
TRBV19,.,TRBJ2-1,TRBD1,CASSMGQYNEQFF,TGTGCCAGTAGTATGGGACAGTACAATGAGCAGTTCTTC
TRBV12-5,.,TRBJ2-5,.,CASVRGAVETQYF,TGTGCTAGTGTACGGGGAGCTGTCGAGACCCAGTACTTC
TRBV5-6,.,TRBJ2-7,.,CASSPGVDSSEQYF,TGTGCCAGCAGCCCTGGAGTCGACAGTAGCGAGCAGTACTTC
TRBV11-2,many,TRBJ2-1,TRBD1,CASSSRTGKSSYNEQFF,TGTGCCAGCAGCTCGCGGACAGGGAAAAGCTCCTACAATGAGCAGTTCTTC
TRBV5-1,.,TRBJ1-5,.,CASSLEGSDQPQHF,TGCGCCAGCAGCTTGGAGGGGTCCGATCAGCCCCAGCATTTT
TRBV7-2,.,TRBJ2-7,.,CASSLGDGKGSYEQYF,TGTGCCAGCAGCTTAGGTGACGGGAAGGGATCCTACGAGCAGTACTTC
TRBV5-1,.,TRBJ1-6,.,CASSLDSSYNSPLHF,TGCGCCAGCAGCTTGGACAGCTCCTATAATTCACCCCTCCACTTT
TRBV2,.,TRBJ2-5,TRBD2,CATSGLVRETQYF,TGTGCCACCTCGGGACTAGTAAGAGAGACCCAGTACTTC
TRBV7-9,.,TRBJ2-1,TRBD2,CASSSLLAGANEQFF,TGTGCCAGCAGCTCCCTACTAGCGGGGGCCAATGAGCAGTTCTTC
TRBV27,.,TRBJ2-2,TRBD2,CASSPTHGRYTGELFF,TGTGCCAGCAGTCCTACCCACGGGAGGTACACCGGGGAGCTGTTTTTT
TRBV7-9,.,TRBJ1-3,.,CASSLPGGGNTIYF,TGTGCCAGCAGCTTACCCGGGGGTGGTAACACCATATATTTT
TRBV30,.,TRBJ1-5,TRBD1,CAWSEGAGGMSNQPQHF,TGTGCCTGGAGTGAGGGGGCAGGGGGCATGAGCAATCAGCCCCAGCATTTT
TRBV4-1,.,TRBJ2-7,.,CASSVYREGVWEQYF,TGCGCCAGCAGCGTTTACAGGGAGGGAGTGTGGGAGCAGTACTTC
TRBV18,.,TRBJ1-5,.,CASSPRPSPQHF,TGTGCCAGCTCACCACGGCCGTCGCCCCAGCATTTT
TRBV28,few,TRBJ1-5,TRBD1,CASSSTKTGVFGPQHF,TGTGCCAGCAGTTCCACCAAGACAGGGGTGTTTGGGCCCCAGCATTTT
TRBV5-4,.,TRBJ1-4,TRBD1,CASSPGQGREKLFF,TGTGCCAGCAGCCCGGGACAGGGGCGTGAAAAACTGTTTTTT
TRBV7-2,once,TRBJ1-2,.,CASSLRSANYGYTF,TGTGCCAGCAGCTTACGGTCAGCGAACTATGGCTACACCTTC
TRBV5-1,.,TRBJ2-7,TRBD1,CASSWAGTGSYEQYF,TGCGCCAGCAGCTGGGCCGGGACAGGCTCCTACGAGCAGTACTTC
TRBV6-5,.,TRBJ2-3,.,CASLADTDTQYF,TGTGCCAGCTTGGCAGACACAGATACGCAGTATTTT
TRBV10-1,.,TRBJ2-5,TRBD2,CASSEEMFFRGRAAGGRETQYF,TGCGCCAGCAGTGAGGAGATGTTTTTTAGAGGTCGTGCGGCGGGAGGGAGAGAGACCCAGTACTTC
TRBV19,few,TRBJ2-5,.,CASSMSGLARTQYF,TGTGCCAGTAGTATGTCTGGGCTAGCCCGGACCCAGTACTTC
TRBV29-1,.,TRBJ2-5,.,CSGGQGGKETQYF,TGCAGCGGGGGGCAGGGAGGGAAAGAGACCCAGTACTTC
TRBV29-1,.,TRBJ1-3,TRBD1,CSVPPGTGSGNTIYF,TGCAGCGTTCCCCCCGGGACAGGGAGTGGAAACACCATATATTTT
TRBV28,.,TRBJ1-1,.,CASISLRQGNTEAFF,TGTGCCAGCATCTCCCTTCGGCAGGGAAACACTGAAGCTTTCTTT
TRBV28,.,TRBJ2-5,.,CASNNPQRGETQYF,TGTGCCAGCAACAACCCACAAAGGGGAGAGACCCAGTACTTC
TRBV11-2,.,TRBJ1-2,.,CASSPTASYGYTF,TGTGCCAGCAGCCCCACTGCATCCTATGGCTACACCTTC
TRBV5-1,.,TRBJ2-1,TRBD1,CATSPGTVYNEQFF,TGCGCCACATCACCCGGGACAGTATACAATGAGCAGTTCTTC
TRBV19,.,TRBJ2-1,.,CASGPRDEQFF,TGTGCCAGTGGCCCCCGGGATGAGCAGTTCTTC
TRBV5-4,.,TRBJ1-4,.,CASSLQGRTNEKLFF,TGTGCCAGCAGCTTACAGGGACGGACTAATGAAAAACTGTTTTTT
TRBV2,.,TRBJ1-1,.,CASSERIVNTEAFF,TGTGCCAGCAGTGAAAGAATAGTGAACACTGAAGCTTTCTTT
TRBV3-1/TRBV3-2,.,TRBJ2-1,TRBD1,CASSQETWGTGWDEQFF,TGTGCCAGCAGCCAAGAAACGTGGGGGACAGGGTGGGATGAGCAGTTCTTC
TRBV30,.,TRBJ2-5,.,CAWSVRGPATETQYF,TGTGCCTGGAGTGTAAGAGGGCCGGCGACAGAGACCCAGTACTTC
TRBV28,.,TRBJ1-3,.,CASNRGGGGNTIYF,TGTGCCAGCAACCGAGGGGGGGGCGGAAACACCATATATTTT
TRBV7-3,.,TRBJ1-1,.,CASSFRNEAFF,TGTGCCAGCAGCTTCAGGAATGAAGCTTTCTTT
TRBV30,few,TRBJ1-5,.,CAWTGRGGQPQHF,TGTGCCTGGACTGGCAGGGGCGGTCAGCCCCAGCATTTT
TRBV7-2,.,TRBJ1-2,TRBD1,CASSLGDRGLWGYTF,TGTGCCAGCAGCTTAGGGGACAGGGGGCTCTGGGGCTACACCTTC
TRBV2,.,TRBJ1-6,.,CASGTGLNSPLHF,TGTGCCAGCGGAACAGGGCTAAATTCACCCCTCCACTTT
TRBV19,.,TRBJ1-5,.,CASSIGLDSNQPQHF,TGTGCCAGTAGTATAGGTCTAGATAGCAATCAGCCCCAGCATTTT
TRBV14,.,TRBJ1-2,.,CASSRGRGIYGYTF,TGTGCCAGCAGCCGGGGGCGGGGGATCTATGGCTACACCTTC
TRBV4-1,.,TRBJ2-7,TRBD1,CASSLLTGSSYEQYF,TGCGCCAGCAGTCTACTGACAGGGTCCTCCTACGAGCAGTACTTC
TRBV6-6,once,TRBJ2-3,.,CASSYGADGPDTQYF,TGTGCCAGCAGTTACGGGGCGGACGGCCCAGATACGCAGTATTTT